This T cell receptor beta chain was sequenced during a study of shared clonotypes between healthy human individuals. Note on this clone: Its cognate antigen is unknown.

Selected positively for CCR7 and CD45RO-negative, naive CD8 cells excluded terminally differentiated effector memory CD45RA+ cells. Only in-frame clones appear in the TCRdb table, and some are missing; sequencing was by immunoSEQ multiplex PCR. The sample includes about 2.1 million clones, around 93% seen only once; the top ten take around 1.7%. The CDR3 covers 15 residues. The germline V gene encodes CDR1 SGHTA and CDR2 FQGTGA. V lost 2 bases and J 0 bases, leaving 8 bases between the germline ends. Overall study findings and caveats: The study generally estimated greater richness for naive than memory subsets. Blood alone was sampled, and tissue repertoires likely differ.

The sample consisted of naive CD8+ T cells from PBMCs. The chain combines TRBV7-3 with TRBJ2-1; D gene uncertain. This TCR was sampled from a young man in good health. Some clones in this sample may be carry-over from other donors' samples. The CDR3 reads CASSLVESSYNEQFF. The CDR3 bases are TGTGCCAGCAGCTTAGTGGAGAGCTCCTACAATGAGCAGTTCTTC. Using reference TRBV7-3 and TRBJ2-1 for the parts outside the CDR3, the full variable domain is GAGVSQTPSNKVTEKGKYVELRCDPISGHTALYWYRQSLGQGPEFLIYFQGTGAADDSGLPNDRFFAVRPEGSVSTLKIQRTERGDSAVYLCASSLVESSYNEQFFGPGTRLTVL.